Below, 32 T cell receptor beta chains from the same sample are listed, as sequenced in a study of T-cell memory formation after mild COVID-19. TCRdb analysed the 5' RACE reads with MiXCR anew, one entry per CDR3 protein. The table includes about 340,000 distinct CDR3 sequences, around 21% detected once. The sequencing input was PBMCs or a T cell subset sorted from them (not recorded which). These receptors all stem from an adult woman who had mild COVID-19 (a few samples of this study predate the infection). Cell type and time point are not known.

In this sample, this clonotype turned up a few times. The chain joins TRBV9 to TRBJ2-3; the match to TRBD1 covers 7 bases. CDR3 length: 13 residues. V shed 10 bases and J 4 bases; nucleotides not matched to a gene: 9. The V gene's germline CDR1 is SGDLS and CDR2 YYNGEE. CDR3 DNA sequence: TGTGCCGGGGGAACAGGGGATGCAGATACGCAGTATTTT. This codes for CAGGTGDADTQYF.

V usage is TRBV10-3 and J usage is TRBJ2-5; D might be TRBD1 or TRBD2, each matching 5 bases. CDR1 and CDR2 (germline): ENHRY, SYGVKD. With 0 bases removed from V and 5 bases from J, the gap between germline ends came to 16 bases. The CDR3 sequence is 16 residues long. CDR3 sequence: CAISESGRLPGETQYF. The CDR3 DNA follows: TGTGCCATCAGTGAGTCGGGACGGTTGCCGGGGGAGACCCAGTACTTC.

This chain links TRBV15 with TRBJ1-6; the D is unclear. From germline, CDR1 is LNHNV and CDR2 YYDKDF (reference sequence). This CDR3 spans 14 amino acids. V was clipped by 0 bases and J by 6 bases, with 6 bases between them. CDR3 loop: CATSREVANSPLHF. The CDR3 nucleotides are TGTGCCACCAGCAGAGAAGTAGCTAATTCACCCCTCCACTTT.

This clonotype came up a few times. This chain connects TRBV6-5 to TRBJ1-2, with D possibly matching TRBD1 (5 bases). With 0 bases removed from V and 3 bases from J, the gap between germline ends came to 11 bases. The CDR3 covers 15 residues. Germline CDR1 and CDR2: MNHEY and SVGAGI. CDR3 DNA sequence: TGTGCCAGCAGTTACTCTGGCTTGACAGACTATGGCTACACCTTC. Its translation: CASSYSGLTDYGYTF.

V and J are TRBV11-3 and TRBJ1-5; D unresolved. This CDR3 has 16 amino acids. The V end was cut by 4 bases, the J end by 0 bases, with 13 bases between. Germline V gene data show CDR1 as SGHNT and CDR2 as YENEEA. CDR3 coding DNA: TGTGCCAGCAGCTCTCGCTTTCGAGATAGCAATCAGCCCCAGCATTTT. As protein: CASSSRFRDSNQPQHF.

The chain recombines TRBV11-1 with TRBJ2-2, with unresolved D. The CDR3 spans 13 residues. V lost 4 bases, J lost 6 bases, and 9 bases lay in between. Per germline, CDR1 SGHAT and CDR2 FQDESV (reference sequence). The CDR3 loop reads CASSSMAPGELFF. The CDR3 coding sequence is TGTGCCAGCAGCTCCATGGCGCCCGGGGAGCTGTTTTTT.

In its sample, this clonotype was seen a few times. The chain combines TRBV18 with TRBJ1-2; 9 bases map to TRBD1. CDR3 length: 15 amino acids. Germline V gene lookup returns CDR1 KGHSH and CDR2 LQKENI. Losses at the gene ends were 5 bases for V and 6 bases for J; bases not matched to a gene: 10. The CDR3 DNA is TGTGCCAGCTCAGAGACGACAGGGGGGTTCGATGGCTACACCTTC. Its protein is CASSETTGGFDGYTF.

The chain is built from TRBV7-3 and TRBJ2-1; 9 nucleotides line up with TRBD1. The length of the CDR3 is 15 residues. J lost 5 bases, V lost 5 bases, and 7 bases had no gene match. Germline CDR1 and CDR2: SGHTA and FQGTGA. In DNA form, the CDR3 reads TGTGCCAGCAGCGCGGACAGGGGATCCCACAATGAGCAGTTCTTC. This gives the protein CASSADRGSHNEQFF.

This chain connects TRBV27 to TRBJ2-1; possibly TRBD1 for D (5 bases). V shed 2 bases and J shed 12 bases, with 11 bases lying between them. The CDR3 has 12 residues. The germline V gene has CDR1 MNHEY and CDR2 SMNVEV (reference sequence). The CDR3: CASSLAGQGQFF. The CDR3 DNA reads TGTGCCAGCAGTTTAGCAGGGCAGGGGCAGTTCTTC.

The DNA for the CDR3 is TGCAGTGCTAGACGAATGGGCACAGATACGCAGTATTTT. Amino acid sequence: CSARRMGTDTQYF. The rearrangement uses TRBV20-1 and TRBJ2-3, with D hard to call. Germline CDR1 and CDR2: DFQATT and SNEGSKA (reference sequence). V dropped 2 bases and J dropped 1 base, with 7 bases sitting between them. The CDR3 runs 13 residues.

The CDR3 loop reads CASSVQTGGAAEQYF. DNA for the CDR3: TGTGCCAGCAGCGTACAGACAGGGGGCGCGGCCGAGCAGTACTTC. The chain joins TRBV9 to TRBJ2-7; 10 bases align to TRBD1. CDR3 length: 15 residues. Germline trimming cut 1 base from V and 6 bases from J; bases unmatched to any gene: 7. Per the germline V gene, CDR1 is SGDLS and CDR2 is YYNGEE.

This clonotype appeared once. The V and J genes are TRBV5-6 and TRBJ2-2; D gene unclear. This CDR3 contains 16 residues. V shed 4 bases and J shed 4 bases, with 17 bases lying between them. Germline V gives CDR1 SGHDT, CDR2 YYEEEE. CDR3 DNA sequence: TGTGCCAGCAGCATTGGGGTCTCGCCGGGCACCGGGGAGCTGTTTTTT. It is translated as CASSIGVSPGTGELFF.

The chain is built from TRBV6-5 and TRBJ1-1, with D maybe TRBD1 (6 bases). The CDR3 is 15 amino acids. V was pared by 0 bases and J by 5 bases, with 13 bases between. Per the germline V gene, CDR1 is MNHEY and CDR2 is SVGAGI. The CDR3 region is CASSYSRGAGTEAFF. CDR3 DNA: TGTGCCAGCAGTTACTCGCGGGGGGCGGGTACTGAAGCTTTCTTT.

This clonotype was observed a few times. The chain couples TRBV3-1 to TRBJ2-2; D may be TRBD2 (5 bases). Trimming removed 1 base from V and 3 bases from J, with 6 bases in between. The CDR3 runs 14 residues. Germline CDR1 is LGHDT and CDR2 is YNNKEL (reference sequence). CDR3: CASSQGLYTGELFF. CDR3 nucleotides: TGTGCCAGCAGCCAAGGACTATACACCGGGGAGCTGTTTTTT.

This clonotype has more than one count but fewer than ten. The chain's CDR3 is CSVKEGAGDTQYF. Here the CDR3 DNA reads TGCAGCGTTAAGGAGGGGGCAGGGGATACGCAGTATTTT. This chain joins TRBV29-1 and TRBJ2-3; the D gene is possibly TRBD1 (7 bases). The CDR3 covers 13 residues. Deletions cut 5 bases from V and 6 bases from J, with 15 bases between. Looked up from germline, CDR1 is SQVTM and CDR2 is ANQGSEA.

The rearrangement joins TRBV20-1 to TRBJ1-2, with a possible D match to TRBD1 (5 bases). This CDR3 has 12 amino acids. Germline CDR1 and CDR2: DFQATT and SNEGSKA (reference sequence). Trimming took 2 bases from V and 7 from J, leaving 11 bases between them. The CDR3 is CSARLDGGGYTF. The CDR3 DNA reads as TGCAGTGCTAGATTGGATGGGGGTGGCTACACCTTC.

DNA of the CDR3: TGCGCCAGCAGCTTGTTCTCGGGGGCGTCCGGGGAGCTGTTTTTT. Protein sequence: CASSLFSGASGELFF. V gene TRBV5-1 combines with J gene TRBJ2-2; tentatively, D is TRBD1 or TRBD2 (6 bases each). The V end lost 1 base, the J end lost 6 bases, and 13 bases lay between the germline ends. Germline-derived CDR1 and CDR2 are SGHRS and YFSETQ. The CDR3 is 15 residues long.

V gene TRBV12-3 or TRBV12-4 combines with J gene TRBJ2-7, with 7 bases matching TRBD2. Trimming removed 5 bases from V and 0 bases from J; junction bases left unmatched: 7. The CDR3 length is 15 residues. CDR3 sequence (DNA): TGTGCCAGCAGTCCCCCCGGGGGGTACTCCTACGAGCAGTACTTC. It encodes CASSPPGGYSYEQYF.

J is TRBJ2-7 and V is TRBV10-3; 9 bases map to TRBD1. J was trimmed by 4 bases and V by 6 bases; bases with no gene match: 4. Germline loops: CDR1 ENHRY, CDR2 SYGVKD. The length of the CDR3 is 13 residues. CDR3 sequence (DNA): TGTGCCATCAGGGGACAGGGAGGGTACGAGCAGTACTTC. Its protein product is CAIRGQGGYEQYF.

V and J are TRBV6-2 or TRBV6-3 and TRBJ2-2; 8 positions agree with TRBD1. The CDR3 sequence is 17 residues long. J was trimmed by 3 bases and V by 8 bases; bases with no gene match: 14. The germline gives CDR1 MNHEY, CDR2 SVGEGT. The chain's CDR3 is CASVSYRGQAYTGELFF. The CDR3, as DNA: TGTGCCAGCGTGTCTTATCGGGGACAGGCTTACACCGGGGAGCTGTTTTTT.

This rearrangement joins TRBV7-6 to TRBJ1-1; D is ambiguous. The CDR3 contains 15 residues. V was shortened by 4 bases and J by 6 bases, with 18 bases between the two germline ends. Looked up from germline, CDR1 is SGHVS and CDR2 is FNYEAQ. The CDR3 DNA sequence: TGTGCCAGCAGCTCCAGAAATGGGTCCAGTTCTGAAGCTTTCTTT. Translating it yields CASSSRNGSSSEAFF.

V gene TRBV6-5 combines with J gene TRBJ1-3, with 10 bases fitting TRBD1. J gave up 2 bases and V 5 bases, and 3 bases lay outside the gene matches. CDR1 and CDR2 (germline): MNHEY, SVGAGI. CDR3 size: 15 residues. The CDR3 coding sequence is TGTGCCAGCAGTACCGGACAGGGGGCTGGAAACACCATATATTTT. The encoded protein is CASSTGQGAGNTIYF.

This clonotype was counted only a few times. The rearrangement uses TRBV5-1 and TRBJ2-2, with TRBD1 matching 11 bases. The CDR3 is made up of 16 amino acids. Germline V gene data show CDR1 as SGHRS and CDR2 as YFSETQ. With 4 bases clipped from V and 3 bases from J, the junction kept 5 bases outside the gene matches. CDR3 coding DNA: TGCGCCAGCAGCCCGGGACAGGGGGGTTACACCGGGGAGCTGTTTTTT. Encoded protein: CASSPGQGGYTGELFF.

This clonotype came up many times. The chain combines TRBV12-3 or TRBV12-4 with TRBJ2-2; 8 positions match TRBD2. V lost 6 bases, J lost 6 bases, and 15 bases stayed unmatched. The CDR3 extends over 17 amino acids. The CDR3 is CASSLPSLGRVSGELFF. DNA of the CDR3: TGTGCCAGCAGCCTACCGTCGCTCGGGAGGGTCTCCGGGGAGCTGTTTTTT.

This sequence joins TRBV29-1 and TRBJ1-1; 7 bases align to TRBD1. After removal of 3 bases from V and 0 bases from J, the junction contained 4 bases not matched to a gene. CDR1 is SQVTM, CDR2 ANQGSEA, per germline. The CDR3 extends over 14 amino acids. CDR3 region: CSVDQTGVNTEAFF. The CDR3 region has the DNA TGCAGCGTTGATCAAACAGGGGTGAACACTGAAGCTTTCTTT. Full variable domain (remainder filled in from reference TRBV29-1 and TRBJ1-1): SAVISQKPSRDICQRGTSLTIQCQVDSQVTMMFWYRQQPGQSLTLIATANQGSEATYESGFVIDKFPISRPNLTFSTLTVSNMSPEDSSIYLCSVDQTGVNTEAFFGQGTRLTVV.

The chain carries TRBV20-1 and TRBJ2-3; D call uncertain. The CDR3 contains 12 residues. Germline V gene sequence: CDR1 DFQATT, CDR2 SNEGSKA (reference sequence). V dropped 6 bases and J dropped 1 base, with 8 bases sitting between them. DNA for the CDR3: TGCAGTGCCCCAGAGCGCACAGATACGCAGTATTTT. Encoded protein: CSAPERTDTQYF.

The sample holds many counts of this clonotype. The chain combines TRBV5-1 with TRBJ2-7; TRBD1 matches at 8 bases. The CDR3 length is 14 residues. V trimming: 2 bases; J trimming: 7 bases; junction bases outside the gene matches: 8. Germline loops: CDR1 SGHRS, CDR2 YFSETQ. The CDR3 reads CASSLPGQAREQYF. The CDR3 coding sequence is TGCGCCAGCAGCTTACCGGGACAGGCGAGGGAGCAGTACTTC.

This clonotype was seen ten or more times. This chain uses TRBV7-8 with TRBJ1-1; D unresolved. The V end lost 1 base, the J end lost 4 bases, and 7 bases lay between the germline ends. This CDR3 spans 13 amino acids. Per germline, CDR1 SGHVS and CDR2 FQNEAQ. In DNA form, the CDR3 reads TGTGCCAGCAGCTTAGGTGAAGGCACTGAAGCTTTCTTT. Translation gives CASSLGEGTEAFF.

CDR3 region: CASSHGLNYGYTF. Here the CDR3 DNA reads TGTGCCAGCAGCCACGGGCTCAACTATGGCTACACCTTC. The J gene is TRBJ1-2, the V gene TRBV14; unclear D gene. V lost 3 bases, J lost 2 bases, and 7 bases lay in between. Germline CDR1 reads SGHDN; CDR2 reads FVKESK. This CDR3 comprises 13 residues.

The rearrangement uses TRBV20-1 and TRBJ1-2; 7 nucleotides match TRBD1. V lost 3 bases, J lost 8 bases, and 12 bases stayed unmatched. Germline-derived CDR1 and CDR2 are DFQATT and SNEGSKA (reference sequence). The CDR3 loop spans 14 amino acids. The CDR3 spells CSASSRGLWRGYTF. The CDR3 coding sequence is TGCAGTGCTAGTAGCAGGGGGTTATGGCGGGGCTACACCTTC.

This clonotype occurred once. The chain combines TRBV2 with TRBJ1-5, with TRBD1 identical over 9 bases. The CDR3 contains 14 residues. Trimming at V came to 6 bases and at J to 6 bases, leaving 6 bases not matched to a gene. Germline CDR1 is SNHLY and CDR2 is FYNNEI. CDR3 in DNA: TGTGCCAGCAGGACAGGGGGAACGGGTCAGCCCCAGCATTTT. This translates into CASRTGGTGQPQHF.

The V gene is TRBV5-4, the J gene TRBJ2-3; TRBD1 matches at 9 bases. The length of the CDR3 is 17 residues. CDR1 and CDR2 (germline): SGHNT, YYREEE (reference sequence). The J segment lost 4 bases and the V segment lost 3 bases, leaving 12 bases of the junction unmatched. This CDR3 reads CASSSAGGQGNADTQYF. The CDR3 DNA follows: TGTGCCAGCAGCTCCGCTGGCGGACAGGGGAATGCAGATACGCAGTATTTT.